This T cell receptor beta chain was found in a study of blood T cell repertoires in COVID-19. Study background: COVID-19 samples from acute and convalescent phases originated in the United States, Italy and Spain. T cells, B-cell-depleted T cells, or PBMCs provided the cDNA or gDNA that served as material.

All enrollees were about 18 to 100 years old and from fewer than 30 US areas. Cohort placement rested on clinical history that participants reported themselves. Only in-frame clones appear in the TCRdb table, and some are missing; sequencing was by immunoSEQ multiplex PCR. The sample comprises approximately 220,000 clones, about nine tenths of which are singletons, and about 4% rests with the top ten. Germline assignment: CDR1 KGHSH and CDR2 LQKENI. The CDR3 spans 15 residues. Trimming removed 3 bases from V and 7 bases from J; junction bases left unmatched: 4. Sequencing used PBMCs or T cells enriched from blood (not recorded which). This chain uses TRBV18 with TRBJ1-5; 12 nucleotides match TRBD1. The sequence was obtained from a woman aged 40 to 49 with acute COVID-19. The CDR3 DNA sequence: TGTGCCAGCTCACCCCCCGGGACAGGGGGCCAGCCCCAGCATTTT. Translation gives CASSPPGTGGQPQHF.